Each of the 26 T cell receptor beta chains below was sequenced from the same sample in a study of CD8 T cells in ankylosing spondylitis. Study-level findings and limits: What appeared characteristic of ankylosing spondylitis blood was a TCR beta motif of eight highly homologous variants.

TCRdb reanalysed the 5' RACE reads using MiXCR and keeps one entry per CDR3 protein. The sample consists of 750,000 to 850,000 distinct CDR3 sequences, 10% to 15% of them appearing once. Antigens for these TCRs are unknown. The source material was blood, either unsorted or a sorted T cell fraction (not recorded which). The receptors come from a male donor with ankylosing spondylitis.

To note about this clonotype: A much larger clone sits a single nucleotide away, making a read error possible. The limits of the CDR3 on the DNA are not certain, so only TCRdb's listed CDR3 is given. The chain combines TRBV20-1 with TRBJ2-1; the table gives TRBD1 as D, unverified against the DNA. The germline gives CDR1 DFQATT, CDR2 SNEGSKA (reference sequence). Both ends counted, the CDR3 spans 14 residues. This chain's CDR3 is CSARFAGGSDEQLF.

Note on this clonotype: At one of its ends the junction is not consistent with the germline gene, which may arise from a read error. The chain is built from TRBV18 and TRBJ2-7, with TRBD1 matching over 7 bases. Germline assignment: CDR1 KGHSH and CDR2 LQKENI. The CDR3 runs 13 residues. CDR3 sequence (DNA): TGTGCCAGCTCACCGGACAGGTCCTACGATCAGTACTTC. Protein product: CASSPDRSYDQYF.

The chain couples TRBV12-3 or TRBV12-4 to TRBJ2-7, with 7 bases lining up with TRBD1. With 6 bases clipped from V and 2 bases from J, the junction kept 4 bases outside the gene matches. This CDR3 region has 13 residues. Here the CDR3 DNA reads TGTGCCAGCAGGGGCAGGGGGACCTACGAGCAGTACTTC. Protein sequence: CASRGRGTYEQYF.

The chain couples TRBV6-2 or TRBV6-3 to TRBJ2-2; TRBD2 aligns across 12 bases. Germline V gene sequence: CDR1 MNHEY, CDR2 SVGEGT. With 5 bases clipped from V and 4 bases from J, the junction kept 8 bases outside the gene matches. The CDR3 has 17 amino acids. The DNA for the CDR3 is TGTGCCAGCAGTCCCCCTAGCGGGGGGGCCTCCACCGGGGAGCTGTTTTTT. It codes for CASSPPSGGASTGELFF.

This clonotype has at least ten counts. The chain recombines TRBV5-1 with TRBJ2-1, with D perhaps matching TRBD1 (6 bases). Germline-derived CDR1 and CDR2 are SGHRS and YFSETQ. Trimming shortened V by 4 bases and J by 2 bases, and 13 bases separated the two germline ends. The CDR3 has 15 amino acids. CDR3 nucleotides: TGCGCCAGCAGCACAGGGATCCTGGCCTACAATGAGCAGTTCTTC. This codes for CASSTGILAYNEQFF.

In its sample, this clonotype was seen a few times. In DNA form, the CDR3 reads TGTGCCAGCAGCTTAGTCCCGACAGGGTCAAAAAACATTCAGTACTTC. Protein sequence: CASSLVPTGSKNIQYF. V and J are TRBV7-2 and TRBJ2-4, with 7 bases fitting TRBD1. J lost 4 bases, V lost 1 base, and 7 bases had no gene match. Germline-derived CDR1 and CDR2 are SGHTA and FQGNSA. The CDR3 loop spans 16 amino acids.

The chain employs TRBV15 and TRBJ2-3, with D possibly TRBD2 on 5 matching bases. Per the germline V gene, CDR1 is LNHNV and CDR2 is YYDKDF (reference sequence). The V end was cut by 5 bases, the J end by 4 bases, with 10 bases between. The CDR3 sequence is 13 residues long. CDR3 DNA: TGTGCCACCAGCTCCCGAGGGCCAGATACGCAGTATTTT. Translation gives CATSSRGPDTQYF.

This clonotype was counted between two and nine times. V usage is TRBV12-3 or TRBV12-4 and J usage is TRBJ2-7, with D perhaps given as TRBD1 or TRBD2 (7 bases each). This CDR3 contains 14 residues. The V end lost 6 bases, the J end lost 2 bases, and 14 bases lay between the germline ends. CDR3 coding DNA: TGTGCCAGCAGCATACAGGGGACTACCTACGAGCAGTACTTC. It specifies CASSIQGTTYEQYF.

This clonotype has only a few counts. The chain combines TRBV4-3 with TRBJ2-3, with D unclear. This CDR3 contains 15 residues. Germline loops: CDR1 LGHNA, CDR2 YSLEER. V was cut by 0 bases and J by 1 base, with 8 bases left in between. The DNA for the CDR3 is TGCGCCAGCAGCCAAGAGGCTCTGGGCACAGATACGCAGTATTTT. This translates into CASSQEALGTDTQYF.

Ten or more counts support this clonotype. As DNA, the CDR3 is TGTGCCAGCAGCTTACAGGGGGCGGAGGAGCAGTTCTTC. Translation gives CASSLQGAEEQFF. This chain links TRBV5-6 with TRBJ2-1; 9 bases match TRBD1. The CDR3 sequence is 13 residues long. The germline CDR1 and CDR2 sequences are SGHDT and YYEEEE. The V segment lost 2 bases and the J segment 10 bases; nucleotides outside the gene matches: 4.

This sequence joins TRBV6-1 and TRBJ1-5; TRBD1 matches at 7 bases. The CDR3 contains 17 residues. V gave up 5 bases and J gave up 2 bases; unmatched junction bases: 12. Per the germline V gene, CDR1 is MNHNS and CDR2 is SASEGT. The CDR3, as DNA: TGTGCCAGCAGTCCAAGTGGGGCTGACAGGGGCAATCAGCCCCAGCATTTT. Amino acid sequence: CASSPSGADRGNQPQHF.

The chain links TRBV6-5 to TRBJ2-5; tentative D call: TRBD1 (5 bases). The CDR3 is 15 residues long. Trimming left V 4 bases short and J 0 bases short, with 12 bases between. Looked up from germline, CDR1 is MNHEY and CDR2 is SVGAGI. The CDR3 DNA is TGTGCCAGCAGTTCCGTTAACAGGTACCAAGAGACCCAGTACTTC. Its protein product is CASSSVNRYQETQYF.

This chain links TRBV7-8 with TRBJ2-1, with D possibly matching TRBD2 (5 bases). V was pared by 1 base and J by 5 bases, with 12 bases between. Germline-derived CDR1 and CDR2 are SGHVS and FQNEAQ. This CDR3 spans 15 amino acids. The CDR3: CASSLVRGSDNEQFF. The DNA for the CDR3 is TGTGCCAGCAGCTTAGTCCGTGGTAGCGACAATGAGCAGTTCTTC. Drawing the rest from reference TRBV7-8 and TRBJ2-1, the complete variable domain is GAGVSQSPRYKVAKRGQDVALRCDPISGHVSLFWYQQALGQGPEFLTYFQNEAQLDKSGLPSDRFFAERPEGSVSTLKIQRTQQEDSAVYLCASSLVRGSDNEQFFGPGTRLTVL.

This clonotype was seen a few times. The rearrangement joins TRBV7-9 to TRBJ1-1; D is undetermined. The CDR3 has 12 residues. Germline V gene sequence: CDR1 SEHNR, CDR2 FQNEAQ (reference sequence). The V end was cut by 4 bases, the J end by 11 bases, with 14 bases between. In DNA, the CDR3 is TGTGCCAGCAGCTCCGGCGGGATAGGGGCTTTCTTT. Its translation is CASSSGGIGAFF.

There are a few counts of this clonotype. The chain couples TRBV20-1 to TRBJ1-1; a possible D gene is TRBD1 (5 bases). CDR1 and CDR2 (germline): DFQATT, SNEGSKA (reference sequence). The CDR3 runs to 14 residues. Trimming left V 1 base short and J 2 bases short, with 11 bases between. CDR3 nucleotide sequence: TGCAGTGCTAGAGGGACACTACTTAACACTGAAGCTTTCTTT. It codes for CSARGTLLNTEAFF.

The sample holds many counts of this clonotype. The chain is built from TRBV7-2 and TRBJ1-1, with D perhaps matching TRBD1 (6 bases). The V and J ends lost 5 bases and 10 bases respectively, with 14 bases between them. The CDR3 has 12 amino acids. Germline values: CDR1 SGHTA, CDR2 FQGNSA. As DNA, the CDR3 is TGTGCCAGCAGCGGACAGTTCGCTGGAGCTTTCTTT. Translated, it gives CASSGQFAGAFF.

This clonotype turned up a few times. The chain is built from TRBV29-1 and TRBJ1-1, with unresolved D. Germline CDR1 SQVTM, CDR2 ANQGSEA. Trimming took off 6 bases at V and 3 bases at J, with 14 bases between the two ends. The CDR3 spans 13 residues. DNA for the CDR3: TGCAGCGTCCAAGGTAACAGTTACACTGAAGCTTTCTTT. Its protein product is CSVQGNSYTEAFF. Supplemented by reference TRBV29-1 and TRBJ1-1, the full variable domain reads SAVISQKPSRDICQRGTSLTIQCQVDSQVTMMFWYRQQPGQSLTLIATANQGSEATYESGFVIDKFPISRPNLTFSTLTVSNMSPEDSSIYLCSVQGNSYTEAFFGQGTRLTVV.

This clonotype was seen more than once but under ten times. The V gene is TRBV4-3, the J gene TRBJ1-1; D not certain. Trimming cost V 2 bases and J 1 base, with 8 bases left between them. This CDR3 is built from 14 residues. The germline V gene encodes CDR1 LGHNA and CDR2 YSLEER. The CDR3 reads CASSQSWGNTEAFF. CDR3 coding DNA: TGCGCCAGCAGCCAAAGTTGGGGGAACACTGAAGCTTTCTTT.

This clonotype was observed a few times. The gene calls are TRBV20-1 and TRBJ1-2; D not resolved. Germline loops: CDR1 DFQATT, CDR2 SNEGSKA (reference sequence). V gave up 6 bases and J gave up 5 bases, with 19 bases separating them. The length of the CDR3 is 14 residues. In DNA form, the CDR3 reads TGCAGTGCCCCGAGGTCCTTCGCGGAGTATGGCTACACCTTC. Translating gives CSAPRSFAEYGYTF.

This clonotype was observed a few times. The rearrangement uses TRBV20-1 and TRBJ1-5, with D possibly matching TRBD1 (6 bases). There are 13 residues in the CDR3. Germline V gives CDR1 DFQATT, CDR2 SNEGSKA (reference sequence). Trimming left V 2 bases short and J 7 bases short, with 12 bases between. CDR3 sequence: CSARSRRGQPQHF. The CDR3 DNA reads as TGCAGTGCTAGAAGTCGGAGGGGGCAGCCCCAGCATTTT.

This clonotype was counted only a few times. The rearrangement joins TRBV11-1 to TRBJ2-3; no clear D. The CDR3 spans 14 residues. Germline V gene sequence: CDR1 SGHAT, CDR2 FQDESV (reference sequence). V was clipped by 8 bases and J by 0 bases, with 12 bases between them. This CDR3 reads CASSLSSSTDTQYF. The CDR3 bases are TGTGCCAGCTCTCTCTCGTCTAGCACAGATACGCAGTATTTT.

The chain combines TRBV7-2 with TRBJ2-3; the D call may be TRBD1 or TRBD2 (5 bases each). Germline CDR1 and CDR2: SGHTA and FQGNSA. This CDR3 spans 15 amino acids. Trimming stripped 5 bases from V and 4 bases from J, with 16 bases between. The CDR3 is CASSVRDDGADTQYF. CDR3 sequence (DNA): TGTGCCAGCAGCGTCCGGGACGATGGGGCAGATACGCAGTATTTT.

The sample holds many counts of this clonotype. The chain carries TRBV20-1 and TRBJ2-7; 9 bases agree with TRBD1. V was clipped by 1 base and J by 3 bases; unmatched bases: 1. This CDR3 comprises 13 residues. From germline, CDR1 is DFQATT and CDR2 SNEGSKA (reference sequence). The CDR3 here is CSARGQGVYEQYF. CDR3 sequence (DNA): TGCAGTGCTAGAGGACAGGGGGTCTACGAGCAGTACTTC.

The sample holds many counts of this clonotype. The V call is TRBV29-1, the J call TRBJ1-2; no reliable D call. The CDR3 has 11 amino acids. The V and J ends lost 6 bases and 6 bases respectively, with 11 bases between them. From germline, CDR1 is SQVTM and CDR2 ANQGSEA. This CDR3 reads CSVTGSDGYTF. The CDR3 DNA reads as TGCAGCGTGACCGGGAGCGATGGCTACACCTTC. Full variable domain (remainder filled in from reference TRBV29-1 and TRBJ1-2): SAVISQKPSRDICQRGTSLTIQCQVDSQVTMMFWYRQQPGQSLTLIATANQGSEATYESGFVIDKFPISRPNLTFSTLTVSNMSPEDSSIYLCSVTGSDGYTFGSGTRLTVV.

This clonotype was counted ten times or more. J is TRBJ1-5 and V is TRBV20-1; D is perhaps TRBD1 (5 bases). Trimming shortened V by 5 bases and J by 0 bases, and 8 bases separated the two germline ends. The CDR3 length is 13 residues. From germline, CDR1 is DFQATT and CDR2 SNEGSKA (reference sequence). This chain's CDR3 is CSARQGSNQPQHF. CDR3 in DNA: TGCAGTGCTCGTCAGGGTAGCAATCAGCCCCAGCATTTT.

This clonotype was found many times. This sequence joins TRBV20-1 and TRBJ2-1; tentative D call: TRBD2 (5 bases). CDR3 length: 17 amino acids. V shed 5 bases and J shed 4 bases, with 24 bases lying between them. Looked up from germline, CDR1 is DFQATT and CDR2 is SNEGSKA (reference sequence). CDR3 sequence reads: CSALVSDFERGYNEQFF. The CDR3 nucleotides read TGCAGTGCTCTAGTCTCTGACTTTGAAAGAGGGTACAATGAGCAGTTCTTC.